This paragraph covers one TCR beta chain sequence. This sample is drawn from a study of T cells after yellow fever vaccination. Across the study: Fractions low in cell number were prepared with SMART-Seq v4 Ultra Low Input.

Each CDR3 protein gets one entry after TCRdb re-called the 5' RACE reads with MiXCR. The table includes about 300,000 distinct CDR3 sequences, 8.5% to 10% detected once. This CDR3 contains 18 residues. Unmatched junction bases numbered 7, after V lost 3 bases and J lost 5 bases. Germline assignment: CDR1 KGHSH and CDR2 LQKENI. The sequenced sample was CD4+ T cells sorted from PBMCs, obtained 5 days after the yellow fever booster vaccination. The sequence was obtained from a man in his late teens or twenties who received the YFV17D yellow fever vaccine. The rearrangement joins TRBV18 to TRBJ2-1; 16 nucleotides agree with TRBD2. CDR3 in amino acids: CASSPPGLAGGLNNEQFF. Here the CDR3 DNA reads TGTGCCAGCTCACCTCCGGGACTAGCGGGGGGGCTAAACAATGAGCAGTTCTTC. Using reference TRBV18 and TRBJ2-1 for the parts outside the CDR3, the full variable domain is NAGVMQNPRHLVRRRGQEARLRCSPMKGHSHVYWYRQLPEEGLKFMVYLQKENIIDESGMPKERFSAEFPKEGPSILRIQQVVRGDSAAYFCASSPPGLAGGLNNEQFFGPGTRLTVL.